This T cell receptor (beta chain) emerged from a study of Graves' ophthalmopathy and Graves' hyperthyroidism. Points on this clonotype: This CDR3 is missing its conserved last phenylalanine or tryptophan, likely due to a read error.

The sequenced template was RNA, covering the TCR beta CDR3 region. A first-round RT-PCR used HTBI primers, followed by a second-round multiplex PCR. One entry per CDR3 protein results from TCRdb running MiXCR on the multiplex PCR reads. The table lists almost 750,000 distinct CDR3 sequences, about 44% of them singletons. The length of the CDR3 is 15 residues. Germline values: CDR1 SNHLY, CDR2 FYNNEI. V trimming: 5 bases; J trimming: 3 bases; junction bases outside the gene matches: 9. V and J are TRBV2 and TRBJ1-1; 7 bases are a match to TRBD1. This TCR was recovered from an adult man with Graves' ophthalmopathy. Specimen: peripheral blood. The CDR3 region is CASSYSTGTHTEAFL. DNA of the CDR3: TGTGCCAGCAGTTACTCGACAGGGACCCACACTGAAGCTTTCCTT.